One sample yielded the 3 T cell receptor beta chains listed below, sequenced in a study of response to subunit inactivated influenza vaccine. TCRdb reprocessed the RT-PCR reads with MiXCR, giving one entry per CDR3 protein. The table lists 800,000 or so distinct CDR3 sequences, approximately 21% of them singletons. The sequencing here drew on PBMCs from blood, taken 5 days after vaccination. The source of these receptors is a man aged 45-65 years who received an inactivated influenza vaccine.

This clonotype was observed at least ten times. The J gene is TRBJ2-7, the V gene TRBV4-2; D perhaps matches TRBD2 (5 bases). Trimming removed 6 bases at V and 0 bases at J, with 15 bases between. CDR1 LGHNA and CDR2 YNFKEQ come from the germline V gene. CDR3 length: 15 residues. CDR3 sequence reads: CASRPEGTVSYEQYF. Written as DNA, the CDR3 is TGTGCCAGCAGGCCCGAGGGTACAGTCTCCTACGAGCAGTACTTC.

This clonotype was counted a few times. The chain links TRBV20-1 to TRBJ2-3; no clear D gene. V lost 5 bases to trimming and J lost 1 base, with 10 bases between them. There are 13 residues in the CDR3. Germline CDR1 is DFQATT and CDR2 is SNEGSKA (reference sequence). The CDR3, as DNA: TGCAGTGCTGCAGAGGTGGGCACAGATACGCAGTATTTT. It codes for CSAAEVGTDTQYF.

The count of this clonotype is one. The CDR3 DNA is TGCAGTGCTAGAGATCCACTTGGTACGCAGTATTTT. Translation gives CSARDPLGTQYF. The rearrangement links TRBV20-1 to TRBJ2-3; D unclear. The germline V gene has CDR1 DFQATT and CDR2 SNEGSKA (reference sequence). The length of the CDR3 is 12 residues. V was clipped by 0 bases and J by 8 bases, with 9 bases between them.